This TCR beta chain came from a study of cytomegalovirus exposure and HLA in healthy donors. Study-wide context: Of fewer than 450 genotyped donors, roughly 81% clustered with self-reported Caucasian donors. Study observations and caveats: The authors excluded some V segments, including TRBV6-2 and TRBV6-3, as indistinguishable.

Germline V gives CDR1 SGHNT, CDR2 YENEEA. The CDR3 extends over 14 amino acids. Trimming removed 1 base at V and 0 bases at J, with 5 bases between. This clone has just a few counts. Its antigen is still unknown. The primer mix had 60 Vbeta and 13 Jbeta primers. Method: immunoSEQ multiplex PCR; TCRdb's copy keeps in-frame clones and lacks some. Among some 170,000 clones listed, 72% were seen once. This sequence originates from a human donor in good health. Specimen: PBMCs. The rearrangement uses TRBV11-3 and TRBJ2-3; D not certain. The CDR3: CASSLGQSTDTQYF. The CDR3 DNA reads TGTGCCAGCAGCTTAGGACAAAGCACAGATACGCAGTATTTT.